Listed here are 20 T cell receptor beta chains from one sample, sequenced in a study of blood T cells in healthy people across ages. A second PCR, run for about 7 to 11 cycles, used a sample-barcoded 5' primer plus a J-beta primer mix. Using its own MiXCR run on the 5' RACE reads, TCRdb lists one record per CDR3 protein. The table shows hundreds of thousands of distinct CDR3 sequences, with 45% to 50% occurring only once. Input material: blood. The receptors were sampled from a woman in her fifties or sixties in good health.

This clonotype was counted a single time. This rearrangement joins TRBV7-2 to TRBJ1-2; weak D call: TRBD1 (6 bases). Germline CDR1 is SGHTA and CDR2 is FQGNSA. The CDR3 sequence is 14 residues long. Trimming removed 5 bases from V and 2 bases from J, with 12 bases in between. CDR3 in DNA: TGTGCCAGCAGCAAATACAGGGAGAACTATGGCTACACCTTC. Its protein product is CASSKYRENYGYTF.

Only a few counts were recorded for this clonotype. V usage is TRBV4-3 and J usage is TRBJ2-1; tentative D call: TRBD1 (6 bases). CDR1 is LGHNA and CDR2 is YSLEER in the germline V gene. Trimming took off 0 bases at V and 1 base at J, with 10 bases between the two ends. This CDR3 spans 16 amino acids. CDR3 DNA sequence: TGCGCCAGCAGCCAAGATGGGCAGGGGTCCTACAATGAGCAGTTCTTC. Translating it yields CASSQDGQGSYNEQFF.

This clonotype was seen a single time. A single base separates this from a much larger clone, so it may be a read error. The J gene is TRBJ2-5, the V gene TRBV7-2; no clear D gene. Germline CDR1 SGHTA, CDR2 FQGNSA. The CDR3 runs to 12 residues. V lost 8 bases and J 5 bases, leaving 12 bases between the germline ends. CDR3: CASRSQSETQYF. The CDR3 bases are TGTGCCAGCCGCTCACAATCGGAGACCCAGTACTTC.

The V call is TRBV7-9, the J call TRBJ2-1, with TRBD1 identical over 9 bases. The J call could be wrong; TRBJ2-7 is a better fit for the DNA end. Germline V CDR1 and CDR2: SEHNR, FQNEAQ (reference sequence). The CDR3 contains 15 residues. The CDR3 region is CASTTGQGTYNEQYF. The CDR3, as DNA: TGTGCCAGCACCACAGGACAGGGGACCTACAATGAGCAGTACTTC.

This clonotype was observed a handful of times. The rearrangement uses TRBV5-1 and TRBJ1-1; D possibly corresponds to TRBD1 (6 bases). Trimming shortened V by 5 bases and J by 1 base, and 15 bases separated the two germline ends. The CDR3 extends over 15 amino acids. Germline values: CDR1 SGHRS, CDR2 YFSETQ. The CDR3 protein is CASSTYRVGNTEAFF. The CDR3 DNA sequence: TGCGCCAGCAGTACCTACAGGGTGGGGAACACTGAAGCTTTCTTT.

The chain recombines TRBV7-2 with TRBJ1-1, with D perhaps TRBD1 (5 bases). V lost 3 bases and J lost 1, with 12 bases in between. The CDR3 is 15 residues long. Germline V gene lookup returns CDR1 SGHTA and CDR2 FQGNSA. The chain's CDR3 is CASSFAGVGNTEAFF. CDR3 nucleotides: TGTGCCAGCAGCTTTGCGGGGGTTGGGAACACTGAAGCTTTCTTT.

The rearrangement joins TRBV5-5 to TRBJ2-3; D uncertain. The V end lost 2 bases, the J end lost 1 base, and 11 bases lay between the germline ends. The CDR3 totals 15 residues. CDR1 is SGHKS, CDR2 YYEKEE, per germline (reference sequence). This CDR3 is CASSFGSTGTDTQYF. CDR3 DNA sequence: TGTGCCAGCAGCTTCGGCTCTACGGGCACAGATACGCAGTATTTT.

The V and J genes are TRBV15 and TRBJ2-1; D gene uncertain. Germline CDR1 LNHNV, CDR2 YYDKDF (reference sequence). This CDR3 region has 15 residues. V lost 6 bases and J lost 7, with 19 bases in between. The CDR3 nucleotides are TGTGCCACCAGGGAAGGGCGAGTAGTTGAGAATGAGCAGTTCTTC. This codes for CATREGRVVENEQFF.

The V and J genes are TRBV5-1 and TRBJ2-1, with D perhaps TRBD1 (6 bases). This CDR3 comprises 15 residues. Trimming shortened V by 7 bases and J by 0 bases, and 14 bases separated the two germline ends. The V gene's germline CDR1 is SGHRS and CDR2 YFSETQ. CDR3 coding DNA: TGCGCCAGCGGCAGGGGCGAGAGCTCCTACAATGAGCAGTTCTTC. This gives the protein CASGRGESSYNEQFF.

This clonotype has just a few counts. J is TRBJ2-1 and V is TRBV7-2; the D is unclear. Germline CDR1 and CDR2: SGHTA and FQGNSA. The CDR3 has 15 residues. Deletions cut 3 bases from V and 6 bases from J, with 15 bases between. This CDR3 is CASSFWAWQSNEQFF. The CDR3 DNA reads as TGTGCCAGCAGCTTCTGGGCCTGGCAAAGCAATGAGCAGTTCTTC.

This chain links TRBV3-1 with TRBJ1-2, with a weak D call TRBD1 (6 bases). Per germline, CDR1 LGHDT and CDR2 YNNKEL (reference sequence). V was trimmed by 4 bases and J by 4 bases, leaving 16 bases between them. The CDR3 is 15 residues long. The CDR3 DNA is TGTGCCAGCAGCCCGCGGACAGCCCAATCCTATGGCTACACCTTC. Its translation: CASSPRTAQSYGYTF.

The chain carries TRBV4-3 and TRBJ1-4; D not resolved. Germline V gene sequence: CDR1 LGHNA, CDR2 YSLEER. The CDR3 spans 16 residues. V shed 0 bases and J shed 7 bases, with 15 bases lying between them. The CDR3 loop is CASSQDMGSWGEKLFF. CDR3 bases: TGCGCCAGCAGCCAAGACATGGGGTCTTGGGGTGAAAAACTGTTTTTT.

V is TRBV4-1 and J is TRBJ2-1; 12 nucleotides line up with TRBD2. With 1 base clipped from V and 8 bases from J, the junction kept 3 bases outside the gene matches. Germline V lookup: CDR1 MGHRA, CDR2 YSYEKL. The CDR3 has 15 amino acids. The CDR3 reads CASSQGLAGEYEQFF. The CDR3 DNA reads as TGCGCCAGCAGCCAAGGACTAGCGGGAGAATATGAGCAGTTCTTC.

The chain recombines TRBV7-2 with TRBJ2-5; D may match TRBD1 or TRBD2 (5 bases each). The CDR3 has 16 amino acids. Per germline, CDR1 SGHTA and CDR2 FQGNSA. V gave up 5 bases and J gave up 5 bases, with 21 bases separating them. The DNA for the CDR3 is TGTGCCAGCAGCCTAGGGGTCGTAGGGACGCGGGAGACCCAGTACTTC. Protein: CASSLGVVGTRETQYF.

V is TRBV20-1 and J is TRBJ2-5; 12 positions agree with TRBD2. CDR3 size: 18 residues. From germline, CDR1 is DFQATT and CDR2 SNEGSKA (reference sequence). Germline trimming cut 0 bases from V and 5 bases from J; bases unmatched to any gene: 13. The CDR3 DNA is TGCAGTGCTAGAGATATTCGGCGACTAGCGGGAGTTGGGGAGACCCAGTACTTC. Translated, it gives CSARDIRRLAGVGETQYF.

The count of this clonotype is one. The chain is built from TRBV7-8 and TRBJ2-7; tentative D call: TRBD2 (6 bases). The germline CDR1 and CDR2 sequences are SGHVS and FQNEAQ. V was trimmed by 1 base and J by 2 bases, leaving 18 bases between them. The CDR3 totals 17 residues. The CDR3 bases are TGTGCCAGCAGCTTAGAGGGTGGACTACCCTTCCCCTACGAGCAGTACTTC. As protein: CASSLEGGLPFPYEQYF.

The rearrangement links TRBV29-1 to TRBJ1-2; a possible D gene is TRBD1 (5 bases). Germline loops: CDR1 SQVTM, CDR2 ANQGSEA. Trimming left V 1 base short and J 2 bases short, with 17 bases between. This CDR3 is 16 amino acids long. CDR3 DNA: TGCAGCGTTGAAGGGGGAGGAGGGGTGGGAAACTATGGCTACACCTTC. The encoded protein is CSVEGGGGVGNYGYTF.

The chain employs TRBV7-8 and TRBJ1-2, with a tentative D call TRBD1 (6 bases). This CDR3 is 15 amino acids long. The V gene lost 1 base and the J gene lost 8 bases, with 17 bases spanning the gap. From germline, CDR1 is SGHVS and CDR2 FQNEAQ. The CDR3 loop reads CASSLVFGRGGGYTF. In DNA form, the CDR3 reads TGTGCCAGCAGCTTAGTGTTCGGCAGGGGAGGCGGCTACACCTTC.

J is TRBJ1-4 and V is TRBV7-2; 7 bases are shared with TRBD1. After removal of 5 bases from V and 7 bases from J, the junction contained 10 bases not matched to a gene. This CDR3 has 15 amino acids. Germline V gene lookup returns CDR1 SGHTA and CDR2 FQGNSA. CDR3 region: CASSLQTGVVEKLFF. The CDR3, as DNA: TGTGCCAGCAGCCTACAAACAGGGGTGGTTGAAAAACTGTTTTTT.

Worth noting for this clonotype: A much more abundant neighbour one base away suggests this may be a read error. The V call is TRBV20-1, the J call TRBJ2-3, with 7 positions matching TRBD2. CDR3 length equals 15 residues. The trim removed 5 bases at V and 4 bases at J, leaving 12 bases unmatched. Germline V gene data show CDR1 as DFQATT and CDR2 as SNEGSKA (reference sequence). CDR3 in amino acids: CSAPPDREAPDTQYF. CDR3 bases: TGCAGTGCTCCACCAGACCGGGAGGCCCCAGATACGCAGTATTTT.